Listed below are T cell receptor beta chains from one sample, sequenced in a study of T cell responses to AZD1222 COVID-19 vaccine. Repertoires were generated with immunoSEQ multiplex PCR, while TCRdb's copy carries only in-frame clones and drops some. This sample has over 45,000 clones, with 80% to 90% found just once. Sequenced material: peripheral blood, taken on day 0 of AZD1222 vaccination. These TCRs come from an adult in good health. CDR3s include the opening cysteine and the closing phenylalanine or tryptophan. The D gene is left open where the match is weak. Rows give clone size only sometimes, using once, few, many, or a class for an expanded clone.

clone size	D gene	V gene	J gene	CDR3 protein	CDR3 DNA
NA	NA	TRBV28	TRBJ1-2	CASSPSGGIYGYTF	TGTGCCAGCAGTCCGTCCGGGGGTATCTATGGCTACACCTTC
NA	NA	TRBV2	TRBJ1-6	CASSEFPRSGSPLHF	TGTGCCAGCAGTGAATTTCCCAGGTCGGGCTCACCCCTCCACTTT
few	NA	TRBV7-9	TRBJ1-1	CASSWVGGNTEAFF	TGTGCCAGCAGCTGGGTGGGGGGGAACACTGAAGCTTTCTTT
once	NA	TRBV6-5	TRBJ1-1	CASSYSRGTHEAFF	TGTGCCAGCAGTTACTCGCGTGGGACACATGAAGCTTTCTTT
NA	NA	TRBV6-5	TRBJ1-3	CASRTVLRNTIYF	TGTGCCAGCCGGACAGTATTAAGAAACACCATATATTTT
NA	TRBD1	TRBV27	TRBJ1-2	CASGQGYGYTF	TGTGCCAGCGGACAGGGCTATGGCTACACCTTC
NA	NA	TRBV2	TRBJ1-6	CASRSQDWDSPLHF	TGTGCCAGCAGGAGTCAGGATTGGGATTCACCCCTCCACTTT
NA	NA	TRBV7-3	TRBJ1-6	CASSSTGNSPLHF	TGTGCCAGCAGCTCCACAGGGAATTCACCCCTCCACTTT
NA	NA	TRBV7-9	TRBJ2-3	CASSQTTSTDTQYF	TGTGCCAGCAGCCAGACGACTAGCACAGATACGCAGTATTTT
NA	NA	TRBV11-2	TRBJ2-7	CASSLGRGETVLYEQYF	TGTGCCAGCAGCTTAGGGAGGGGTGAGACAGTCCTCTACGAGCAGTACTTC
few	NA	TRBV7-6	TRBJ2-7	CASSLGQGNNYEQYF	TGTGCCAGCAGCTTGGGGCAGGGTAATAACTACGAGCAGTACTTC
NA	NA	TRBV30	TRBJ1-4	CALNFSPVGEKLFF	TGTGCCTTGAACTTCAGTCCTGTGGGTGAAAAACTGTTTTTT
NA	NA	TRBV10-3	TRBJ2-7	CAISEQPYEQYF	TGTGCCATCAGTGAACAGCCATACGAGCAGTACTTC
once	NA	TRBV7-6	TRBJ1-6	CASSLRGLTGWTASNSPLHF	TGTGCCAGCAGCTTACGAGGACTTACAGGATGGACAGCTTCTAATTCACCCCTCCACTTT
NA	NA	TRBV12-3/TRBV12-4	TRBJ1-4	CASRQRTNEKLFF	TGTGCCAGCAGGCAGAGAACTAATGAAAAACTGTTTTTT
NA	NA	TRBV21-1	TRBJ1-5	CASSKRLVSNQPQHF	TGTGCCAGCAGCAAGAGATTGGTTAGCAATCAGCCCCAGCATTTT
NA	NA	TRBV30	TRBJ2-4	CAWSGRRGGAQNIQYF	TGTGCCTGGAGCGGACGAAGAGGGGGGGCCCAAAACATTCAGTACTTC
NA	TRBD1	TRBV2	TRBJ2-7	CASSEADRGYEQYF	TGTGCCAGCAGTGAGGCGGACAGGGGATACGAGCAGTACTTC
NA	TRBD1	TRBV29-1	TRBJ1-2	CSVKDRESYTF	TGCAGCGTTAAGGACAGGGAGAGCTACACCTTC
NA	NA	TRBV6-6	TRBJ1-1	CASRAGGTEAFF	TGTGCCAGCAGAGCGGGAGGGACTGAAGCTTTCTTT
NA	NA	TRBV28	TRBJ1-2	CASRAGIFGYTF	TGTGCCAGCAGGGCGGGAATTTTTGGCTACACCTTC
NA	NA	TRBV3-1/TRBV3-2	TRBJ2-1	CASSQDLIPILNNEQFF	TGTGCCAGCAGCCAAGATCTTATCCCAATACTTAACAATGAGCAGTTCTTC
hyperexpanded	NA	TRBV24-1	TRBJ1-2	CATSDERANYGYTF	TGTGCCACCAGTGATGAGCGGGCGAACTATGGCTACACCTTC
NA	NA	TRBV23-1	TRBJ2-7	CASSHVDRPGSYEQYF	TGCGCCAGCAGTCACGTCGACAGGCCCGGCTCCTACGAGCAGTACTTC
NA	NA	TRBV28	TRBJ1-1	CASSLIGGTEAFF	TGTGCCAGCAGTTTAATCGGAGGCACTGAAGCTTTCTTT
few	NA	TRBV10-3	TRBJ1-3	CAIKRAQNSGNTIYF	TGTGCCATCAAGAGGGCACAGAACTCTGGAAACACCATATATTTT
NA	TRBD1	TRBV4-1	TRBJ1-6	CASSQAGGTGNSPLHF	TGCGCCAGCAGCCAAGCAGGAGGGACAGGGAATTCACCCCTCCACTTT
once	NA	TRBV19	TRBJ2-3	CASSTQGGTDTQYF	TGTGCCAGTAGTACCCAGGGTGGTACAGATACGCAGTATTTT
NA	NA	TRBV5-4	TRBJ1-3	CASSLDQGSGNTIYF	TGTGCCAGCAGCTTGGACCAGGGTTCCGGAAACACCATATATTTT
NA	NA	TRBV18	TRBJ1-1	CASSPPVQPFNTEAFF	TGTGCCAGCTCACCACCCGTACAGCCCTTCAACACTGAAGCTTTCTTT
few	NA	TRBV7-2	TRBJ1-4	CASSLALGAGANEKLFF	TGTGCCAGCAGCTTAGCGCTCGGGGCGGGCGCTAATGAAAAACTGTTTTTT
NA	TRBD1	TRBV3-1/TRBV3-2	TRBJ1-2	CASSQHGTADGYTF	TGTGCCAGCAGCCAACACGGGACAGCAGATGGCTACACCTTC
NA	NA	TRBV12-3/TRBV12-4	TRBJ1-1	CASITRENTEAFF	TGTGCCAGCATCACCAGGGAAAACACTGAAGCTTTCTTT
few	NA	TRBV14	TRBJ1-6	CASSQGRYNSPLHF	TGTGCCAGCAGCCAGGGACGGTATAATTCACCCCTCCACTTT
once	TRBD2	TRBV9	TRBJ2-2	CASGTSGGLSTGELFF	TGTGCCAGCGGGACTAGCGGGGGGCTTAGCACCGGGGAGCTGTTTTTT
NA	NA	TRBV3-1/TRBV3-2	TRBJ1-2	CASSPAGNGYGYTF	TGTGCCAGCAGCCCCGCAGGAAATGGCTATGGCTACACCTTC
NA	NA	TRBV24-1	TRBJ2-7	CQNGGPFPYEQYF	TGTCAGAACGGGGGACCCTTTCCCTACGAGCAGTACTTC
NA	NA	TRBV6-5	TRBJ2-1	CASRTSSYNEQFF	TGTGCCAGTCGGACGAGCTCCTACAATGAGCAGTTCTTC
few	TRBD1	TRBV11-2	TRBJ2-3	CASSEDRSTDTQYF	TGTGCCAGCAGCGAGGACAGGTCCACAGATACGCAGTATTTT
once	NA	TRBV29-1	TRBJ2-1	CSVEEGAGTFDEQFF	TGCAGCGTTGAAGAAGGGGCCGGGACATTCGATGAGCAGTTCTTC
once	TRBD1	TRBV4-1	TRBJ2-2	CASSPGTGGTGELFF	TGCGCCAGCAGCCCTGGGACAGGGGGCACCGGGGAGCTGTTTTTT
few	TRBD2	TRBV7-2	TRBJ2-1	CASSPNGGAGEQFF	TGTGCCAGCAGCCCGAACGGGGGGGCGGGTGAGCAGTTCTTC
NA	TRBD1	TRBV6-1	TRBJ2-1	CASSKGQGGGPTFYNEQFF	TGTGCCAGCAGTAAAGGACAGGGTGGAGGGCCGACTTTCTACAATGAGCAGTTCTTC
NA	TRBD2	TRBV6-4	TRBJ2-1	CASSPGTTRSYNEQFF	TGTGCCAGCAGTCCCGGGACTACCCGCTCCTACAATGAGCAGTTCTTC
NA	NA	TRBV30	TRBJ1-1	CAWRMNTEAFF	TGTGCCTGGCGCATGAACACTGAAGCTTTCTTT
NA	TRBD1	TRBV5-1	TRBJ1-2	CASSGTGGNHYGYTF	TGCGCCAGCAGTGGGACAGGGGGGAACCACTATGGCTACACCTTC
NA	NA	TRBV18	TRBJ1-1	CASSIRQEMNTEAFF	TGTGCCAGCTCAATACGACAGGAAATGAACACTGAAGCTTTCTTT
NA	NA	TRBV3-1/TRBV3-2	TRBJ1-1	CASSQDPRASTEAFF	TGTGCCAGCAGCCAAGATCCCAGGGCGAGCACTGAAGCTTTCTTT
NA	NA	TRBV2	TRBJ1-2	CASTQGNYGYTF	TGTGCCAGCACCCAGGGGAACTATGGCTACACCTTC
NA	NA	TRBV24-1	TRBJ2-3	CATSDLGSTDTQYF	TGTGCCACCAGTGATTTGGGCAGCACAGATACGCAGTATTTT
NA	NA	TRBV7-9	TRBJ2-5	CASSLTGMSPQETQYF	TGTGCCAGCAGCTTAACTGGCATGTCCCCCCAAGAGACCCAGTACTTC
NA	NA	TRBV27	TRBJ1-1	CASTWGGGMNTEAFF	TGTGCCAGCACCTGGGGTGGGGGTATGAACACTGAAGCTTTCTTT
NA	NA	TRBV10-3	TRBJ1-6	CAIRGSGLTDNSPLHF	TGTGCCATCAGGGGATCGGGGCTTACGGATAATTCACCCCTCCACTTT
many	NA	TRBV27	TRBJ2-7	CASSGLKTYEQYF	TGTGCCAGCAGTGGCTTAAAAACCTACGAGCAGTACTTC
NA	NA	TRBV10-3	TRBJ2-5	CAIKRTSGPETQYF	TGTGCCATCAAGCGGACCAGCGGCCCAGAGACCCAGTACTTC
NA	NA	TRBV6-2/TRBV6-3	TRBJ2-7	CASSTPPYEQYF	TGTGCCAGCAGTACCCCCCCATACGAGCAGTACTTC